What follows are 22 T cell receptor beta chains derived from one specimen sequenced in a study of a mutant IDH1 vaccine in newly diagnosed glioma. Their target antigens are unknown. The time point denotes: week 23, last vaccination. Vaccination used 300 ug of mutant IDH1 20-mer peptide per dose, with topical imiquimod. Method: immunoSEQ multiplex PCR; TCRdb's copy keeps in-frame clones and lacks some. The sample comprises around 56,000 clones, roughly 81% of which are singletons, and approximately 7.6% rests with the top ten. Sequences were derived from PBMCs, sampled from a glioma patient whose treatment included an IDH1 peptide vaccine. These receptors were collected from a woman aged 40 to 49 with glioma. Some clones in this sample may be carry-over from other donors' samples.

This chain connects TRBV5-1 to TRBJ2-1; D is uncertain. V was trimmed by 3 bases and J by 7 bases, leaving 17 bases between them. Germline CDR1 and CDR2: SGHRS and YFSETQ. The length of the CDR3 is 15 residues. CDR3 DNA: TGCGCCAGCAGCTCCTCTTCTGACGGTCGGAATGAGCAGTTCTTC. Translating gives CASSSSSDGRNEQFF.

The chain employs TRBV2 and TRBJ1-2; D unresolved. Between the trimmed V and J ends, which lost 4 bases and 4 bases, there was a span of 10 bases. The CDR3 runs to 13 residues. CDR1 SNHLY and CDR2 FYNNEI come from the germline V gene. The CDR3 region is CASSGTGIYGYTF. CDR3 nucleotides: TGTGCCAGCAGTGGGACCGGGATCTATGGCTACACCTTC.

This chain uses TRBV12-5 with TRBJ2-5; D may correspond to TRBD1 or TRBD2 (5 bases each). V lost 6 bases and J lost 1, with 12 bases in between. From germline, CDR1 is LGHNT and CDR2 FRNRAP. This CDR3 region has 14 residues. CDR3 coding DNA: TGTGCTAGTGGCCGGTCGGGGCGCCAAGAGACCCAGTACTTC. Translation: CASGRSGRQETQYF.

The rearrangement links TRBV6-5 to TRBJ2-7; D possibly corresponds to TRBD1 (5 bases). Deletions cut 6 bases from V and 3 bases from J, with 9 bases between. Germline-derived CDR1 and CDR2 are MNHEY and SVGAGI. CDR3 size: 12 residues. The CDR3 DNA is TGTGCCAGCAGCCACCAGGGCTACGAGCAGTACTTC. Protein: CASSHQGYEQYF.

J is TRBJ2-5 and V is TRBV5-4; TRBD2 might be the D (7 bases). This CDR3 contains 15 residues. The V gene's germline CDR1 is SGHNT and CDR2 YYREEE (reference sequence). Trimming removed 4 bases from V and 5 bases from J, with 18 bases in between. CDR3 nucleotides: TGTGCCAGCAGCCCACAGGGAGGGGGATGGGAGACCCAGTACTTC. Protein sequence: CASSPQGGGWETQYF.

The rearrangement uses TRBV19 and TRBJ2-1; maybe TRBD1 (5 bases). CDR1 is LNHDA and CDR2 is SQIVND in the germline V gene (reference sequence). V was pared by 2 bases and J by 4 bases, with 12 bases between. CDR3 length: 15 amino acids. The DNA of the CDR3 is TGTGCCAGTAGTATACGCAGGGCTTCTTACAATGAGCAGTTCTTC. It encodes CASSIRRASYNEQFF.

The DNA for the CDR3 is TGTGCCAGCAGTTACCGGGGACAGGGGGGCCACGAGCAGTACTTC. Translated: CASSYRGQGGHEQYF. V usage is TRBV6-5 and J usage is TRBJ2-7; TRBD1 matches at 11 bases. V gave up 2 bases and J gave up 5 bases; unmatched junction bases: 5. Germline values: CDR1 MNHEY, CDR2 SVGAGI. The CDR3 spans 15 residues.

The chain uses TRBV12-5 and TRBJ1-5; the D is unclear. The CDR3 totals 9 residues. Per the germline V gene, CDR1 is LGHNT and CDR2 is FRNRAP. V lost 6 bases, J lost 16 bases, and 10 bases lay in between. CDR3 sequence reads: CASGLPRHF. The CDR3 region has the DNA TGTGCTAGTGGCCTCCCTCGTCATTTT.

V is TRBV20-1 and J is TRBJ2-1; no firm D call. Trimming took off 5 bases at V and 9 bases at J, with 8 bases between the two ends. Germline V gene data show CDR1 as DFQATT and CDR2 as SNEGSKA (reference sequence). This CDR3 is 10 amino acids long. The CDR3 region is CSARNGEQFF. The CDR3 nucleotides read TGCAGTGCTCGGAACGGTGAGCAGTTCTTC.

This CDR3 is CSAWFTDTQYF. In nucleotides, the CDR3 is TGCAGTGCTTGGTTCACAGATACGCAGTATTTT. This chain uses TRBV20-1 with TRBJ2-3, with unresolved D. The germline V gene has CDR1 DFQATT and CDR2 SNEGSKA (reference sequence). V was cut by 5 bases and J by 2 bases, with 5 bases left in between. This CDR3 is built from 11 residues.

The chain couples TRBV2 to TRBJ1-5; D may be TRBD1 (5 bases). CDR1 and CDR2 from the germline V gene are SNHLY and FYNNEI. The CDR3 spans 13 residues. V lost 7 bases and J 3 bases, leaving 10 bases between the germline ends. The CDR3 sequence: CASKRGPNQPQHF. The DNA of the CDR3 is TGTGCCAGCAAGAGGGGACCCAATCAGCCCCAGCATTTT.

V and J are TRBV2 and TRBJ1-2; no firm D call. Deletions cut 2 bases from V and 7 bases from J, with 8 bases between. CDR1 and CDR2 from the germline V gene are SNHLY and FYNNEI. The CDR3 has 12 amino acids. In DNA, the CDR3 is TGTGCCAGCAGTGAAACCCCCGCTGGCTACACCTTC. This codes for CASSETPAGYTF.

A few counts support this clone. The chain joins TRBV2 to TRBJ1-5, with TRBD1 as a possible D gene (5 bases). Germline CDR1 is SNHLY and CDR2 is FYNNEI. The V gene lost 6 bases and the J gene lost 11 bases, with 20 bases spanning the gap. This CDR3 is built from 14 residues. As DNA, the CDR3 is TGTGCCAGCAGGTCCGGGACCGTCTTATCGGCCCAGCATTTT. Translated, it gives CASRSGTVLSAQHF.

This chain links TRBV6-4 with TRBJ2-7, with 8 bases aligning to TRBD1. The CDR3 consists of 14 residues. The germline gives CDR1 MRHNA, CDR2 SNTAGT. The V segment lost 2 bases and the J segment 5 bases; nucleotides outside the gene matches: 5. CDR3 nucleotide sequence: TGTGCCAGCAGTGACGGTCAGGGGGCCCACGAGCAGTACTTC. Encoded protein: CASSDGQGAHEQYF.

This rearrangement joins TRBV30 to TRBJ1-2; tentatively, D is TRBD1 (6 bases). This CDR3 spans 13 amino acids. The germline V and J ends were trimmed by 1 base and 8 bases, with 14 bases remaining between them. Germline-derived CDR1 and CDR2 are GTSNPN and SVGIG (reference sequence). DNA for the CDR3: TGTGCCTGGAGTGGGGGGGCTCTTTGGGGCTACACCTTC. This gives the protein CAWSGGALWGYTF.

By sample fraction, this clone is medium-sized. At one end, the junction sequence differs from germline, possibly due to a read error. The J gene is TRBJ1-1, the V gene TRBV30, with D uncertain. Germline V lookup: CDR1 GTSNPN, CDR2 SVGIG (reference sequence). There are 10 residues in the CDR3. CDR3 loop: CAWSVSQADF. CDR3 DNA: TGTGCCTGGAGTGTAAGCCAGGCCGACTTT. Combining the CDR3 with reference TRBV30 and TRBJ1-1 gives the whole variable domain SQTIHQWPATLVQPVGSPLSLECTVEGTSNPNLYWYRQAAGRGLQLLFYSVGIGQISSEVPQNLSASRPQDRQFILSSKKLLLSDSGFYLCAWSVSQADFGQGTRLTVV.

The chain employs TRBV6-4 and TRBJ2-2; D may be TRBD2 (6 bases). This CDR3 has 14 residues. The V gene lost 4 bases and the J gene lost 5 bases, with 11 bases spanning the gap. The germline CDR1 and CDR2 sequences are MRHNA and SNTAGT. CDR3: CASSAVGGTGELFF. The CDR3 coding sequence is TGTGCCAGCAGTGCTGTCGGAGGGACCGGGGAGCTGTTTTTT.

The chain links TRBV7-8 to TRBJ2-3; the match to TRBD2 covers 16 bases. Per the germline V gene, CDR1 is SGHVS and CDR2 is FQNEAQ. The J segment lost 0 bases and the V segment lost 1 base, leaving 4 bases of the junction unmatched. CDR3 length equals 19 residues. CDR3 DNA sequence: TGTGCCAGCAGCTTAGGGGGACTAGCGGGGGGGCCAAGCACAGATACGCAGTATTTT. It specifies CASSLGGLAGGPSTDTQYF.

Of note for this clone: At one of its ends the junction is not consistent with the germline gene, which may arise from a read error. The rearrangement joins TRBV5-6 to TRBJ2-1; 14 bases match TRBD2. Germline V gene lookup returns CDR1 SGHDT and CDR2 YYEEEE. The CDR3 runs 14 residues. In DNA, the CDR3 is TGTGCCAGCAGCTTGGGACTAGCGGGGGGGCAGTTGATCTTC. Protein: CASSLGLAGGQLIF. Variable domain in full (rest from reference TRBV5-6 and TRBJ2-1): DAGVTQSPTHLIKTRGQQVTLRCSPKSGHDTVSWYQQALGQGPQFIFQYYEEEERQRGNFPDRFSGHQFPNYSSELNVNALLLGDSALYLCASSLGLAGGQLIFGPGTRLTVL.

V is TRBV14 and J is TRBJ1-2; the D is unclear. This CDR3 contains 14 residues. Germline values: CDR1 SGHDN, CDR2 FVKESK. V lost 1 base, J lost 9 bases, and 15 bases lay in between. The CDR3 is CASSQGAETSSYTF. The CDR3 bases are TGTGCCAGCAGCCAAGGGGCCGAGACAAGTAGCTACACCTTC.

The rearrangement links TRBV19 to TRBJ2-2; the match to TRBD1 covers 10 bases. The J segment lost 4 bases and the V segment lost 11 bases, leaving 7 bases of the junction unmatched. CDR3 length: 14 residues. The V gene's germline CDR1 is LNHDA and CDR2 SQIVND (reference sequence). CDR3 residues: CAGGTGASTGELFF. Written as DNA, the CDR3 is TGTGCCGGGGGGACAGGGGCGAGCACCGGGGAGCTGTTTTTT.

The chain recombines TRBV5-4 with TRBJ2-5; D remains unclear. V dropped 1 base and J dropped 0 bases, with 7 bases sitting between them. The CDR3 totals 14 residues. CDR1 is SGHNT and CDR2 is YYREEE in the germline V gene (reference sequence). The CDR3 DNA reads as TGTGCCAGCAGCTTGTTAGGGTACCAAGAGACCCAGTACTTC. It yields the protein CASSLLGYQETQYF.